This TCR beta chain is from a study of blood T cells in healthy people across ages. Turning to the study itself: Per every two T cells, about one barcoded beta molecule was captured by template switching.

PCR was performed a second time for about 7 to 12 cycles using a sample-barcoded 5' primer and a J-beta primer mix. In TCRdb, the 5' RACE reads were re-called with MiXCR into one record per CDR3 protein. This table holds 650,000 to 700,000 distinct CDR3 sequences, around 32% found once. This CDR3 spans 16 amino acids. Trimming stripped 1 base from V and 2 bases from J, with 13 bases between. The germline V gene has CDR1 LGHDT and CDR2 YNNKEL (reference sequence). This clonotype came up a few times. Antigen specificity is unknown. Points from the study as a whole: Reliance upon unsorted PBMCs precluded definitive naive versus antigen-experienced comparison.

Sequencing was performed on blood. The receptor was isolated from an elderly woman in good health. The rearrangement links TRBV3-1 to TRBJ2-3; the D is unclear. CDR3 nucleotides: TGTGCCAGCAGCCAAGGATTAGGCGGCGCCACAGATACGCAGTATTTT. Translating it yields CASSQGLGGATDTQYF.